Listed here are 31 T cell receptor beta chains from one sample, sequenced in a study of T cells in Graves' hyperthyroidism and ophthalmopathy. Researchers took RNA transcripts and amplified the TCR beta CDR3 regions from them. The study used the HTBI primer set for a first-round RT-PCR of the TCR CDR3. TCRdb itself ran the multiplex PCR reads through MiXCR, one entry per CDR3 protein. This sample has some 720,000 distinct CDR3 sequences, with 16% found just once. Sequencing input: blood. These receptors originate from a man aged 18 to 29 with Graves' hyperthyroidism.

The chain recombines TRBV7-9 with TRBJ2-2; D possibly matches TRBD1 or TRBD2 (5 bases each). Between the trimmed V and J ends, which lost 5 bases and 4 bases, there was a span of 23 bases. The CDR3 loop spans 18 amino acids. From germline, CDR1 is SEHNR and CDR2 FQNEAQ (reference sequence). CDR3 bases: TGTGCCAGCAGCGTCTCTTCCGGGGACCGAGAGTCCACCGGGGAGCTGTTTTTT. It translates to CASSVSSGDRESTGELFF. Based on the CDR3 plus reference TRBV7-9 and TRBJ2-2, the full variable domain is DTGVSQNPRHKITKRGQNVTFRCDPISEHNRLYWYRQTLGQGPEFLTYFQNEAQLEKSRLLSDRFSAERPKGSFSTLEIQRTEQGDSAMYLCASSVSSGDRESTGELFFGEGSRLTVL.

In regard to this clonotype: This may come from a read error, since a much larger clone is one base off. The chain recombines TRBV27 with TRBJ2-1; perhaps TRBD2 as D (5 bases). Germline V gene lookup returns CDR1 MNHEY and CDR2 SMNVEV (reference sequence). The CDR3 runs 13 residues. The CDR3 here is CVSSFGDYNEQFF. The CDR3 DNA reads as TGTGTCAGCAGTTTCGGGGACTACAATGAGCAGTTCTTC.

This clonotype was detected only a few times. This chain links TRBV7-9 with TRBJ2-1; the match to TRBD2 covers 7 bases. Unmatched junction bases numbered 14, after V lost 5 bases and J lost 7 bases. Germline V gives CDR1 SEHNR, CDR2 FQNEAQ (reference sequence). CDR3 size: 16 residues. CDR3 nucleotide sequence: TGTGCCAGCAGCGTTAGGAAAGCGGGAACATGGAATGAGCAGTTCTTC. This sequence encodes CASSVRKAGTWNEQFF.

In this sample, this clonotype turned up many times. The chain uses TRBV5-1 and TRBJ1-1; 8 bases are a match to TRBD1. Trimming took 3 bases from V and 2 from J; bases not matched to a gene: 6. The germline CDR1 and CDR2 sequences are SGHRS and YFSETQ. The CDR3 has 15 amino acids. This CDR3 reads CASSWTGNGNTEAFF. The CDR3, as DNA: TGCGCCAGCAGCTGGACAGGGAACGGAAACACTGAAGCTTTCTTT.

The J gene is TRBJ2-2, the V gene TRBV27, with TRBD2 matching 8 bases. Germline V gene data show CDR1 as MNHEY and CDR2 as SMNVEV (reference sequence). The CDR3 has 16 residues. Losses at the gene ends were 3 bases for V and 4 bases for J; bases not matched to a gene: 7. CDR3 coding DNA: TGTGCCAGCAGTTTTATAAGCGGGAGTCTCACCGGGGAGCTGTTTTTT. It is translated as CASSFISGSLTGELFF.

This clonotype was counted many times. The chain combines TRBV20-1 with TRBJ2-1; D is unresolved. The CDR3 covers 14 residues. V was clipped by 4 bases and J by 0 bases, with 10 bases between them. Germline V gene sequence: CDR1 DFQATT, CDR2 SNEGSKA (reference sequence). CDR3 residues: CSATFPSSYNEQFF. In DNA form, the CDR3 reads TGCAGTGCTACCTTTCCCAGCTCCTACAATGAGCAGTTCTTC.

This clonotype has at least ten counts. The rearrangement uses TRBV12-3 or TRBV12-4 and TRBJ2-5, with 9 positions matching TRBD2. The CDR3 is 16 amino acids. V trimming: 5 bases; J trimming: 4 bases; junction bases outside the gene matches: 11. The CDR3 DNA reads TGTGCCAGCAGTACGACCGGGACTAGCCCCGGAGAGACCCAGTACTTC. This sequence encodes CASSTTGTSPGETQYF.

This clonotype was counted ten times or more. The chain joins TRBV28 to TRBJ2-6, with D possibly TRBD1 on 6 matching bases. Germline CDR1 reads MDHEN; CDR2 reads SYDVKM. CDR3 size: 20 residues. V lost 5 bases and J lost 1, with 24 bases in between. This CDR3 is CASSQGRVWVPRSGANVLTF. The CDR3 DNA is TGTGCCAGCAGTCAGGGGCGCGTGTGGGTCCCGAGGTCTGGGGCCAACGTCCTGACTTTC. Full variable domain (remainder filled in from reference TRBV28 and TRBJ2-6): DVKVTQSSRYLVKRTGEKVFLECVQDMDHENMFWYRQDPGLGLRLIYFSYDVKMKEKGDIPEGYSVSREKKERFSLILESASTNQTSMYLCASSQGRVWVPRSGANVLTFGAGSRLTVL.

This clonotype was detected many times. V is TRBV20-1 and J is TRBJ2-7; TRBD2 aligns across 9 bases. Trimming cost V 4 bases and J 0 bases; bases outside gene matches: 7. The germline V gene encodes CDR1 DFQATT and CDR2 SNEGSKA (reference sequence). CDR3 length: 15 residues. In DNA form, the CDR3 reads TGCAGTGCTATAGTACTTAGCGGGGGCTCCTACGAGCAGTACTTC. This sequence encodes CSAIVLSGGSYEQYF.

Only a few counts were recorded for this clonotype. The chain's CDR3 is CASSLSGAGTPYEQYF. CDR3 DNA: TGTGCCAGCAGCTTATCTGGAGCCGGGACACCCTACGAGCAGTACTTC. The V call is TRBV7-3, the J call TRBJ2-7; perhaps TRBD1 as D (6 bases). In germline, CDR1 is SGHTA, CDR2 FQGTGA. This CDR3 spans 16 amino acids. Trimming took off 2 bases at V and 2 bases at J, with 16 bases between the two ends.

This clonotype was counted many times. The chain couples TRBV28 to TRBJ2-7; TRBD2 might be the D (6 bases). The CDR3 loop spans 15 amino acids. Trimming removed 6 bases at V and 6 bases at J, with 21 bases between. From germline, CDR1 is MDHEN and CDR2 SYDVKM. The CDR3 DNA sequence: TGTGCCAGCAGAGGGATTCGGGCTAGCGCCTCCGAGCAGTACTTC. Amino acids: CASRGIRASASEQYF.

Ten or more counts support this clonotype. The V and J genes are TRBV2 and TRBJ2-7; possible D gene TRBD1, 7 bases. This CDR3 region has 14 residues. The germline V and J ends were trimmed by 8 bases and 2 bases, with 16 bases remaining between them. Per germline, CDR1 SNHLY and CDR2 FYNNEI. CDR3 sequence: CASLGGGEAYEQYF. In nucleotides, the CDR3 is TGTGCCAGCCTAGGGGGCGGGGAGGCCTACGAGCAGTACTTC.

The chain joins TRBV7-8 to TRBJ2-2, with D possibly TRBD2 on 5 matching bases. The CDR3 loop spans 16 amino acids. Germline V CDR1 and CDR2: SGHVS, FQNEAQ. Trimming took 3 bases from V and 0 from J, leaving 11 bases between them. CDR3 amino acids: CASSFGGLPNTGELFF. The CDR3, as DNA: TGTGCCAGCAGCTTCGGAGGCCTACCGAACACCGGGGAGCTGTTTTTT.

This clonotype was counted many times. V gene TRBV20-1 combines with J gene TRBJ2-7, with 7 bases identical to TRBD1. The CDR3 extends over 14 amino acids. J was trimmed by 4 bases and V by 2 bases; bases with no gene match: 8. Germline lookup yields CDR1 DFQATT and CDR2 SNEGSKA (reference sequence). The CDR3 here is CSARPTGNGYEQYF. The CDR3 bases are TGCAGTGCTAGACCGACAGGGAACGGGTACGAGCAGTACTTC.

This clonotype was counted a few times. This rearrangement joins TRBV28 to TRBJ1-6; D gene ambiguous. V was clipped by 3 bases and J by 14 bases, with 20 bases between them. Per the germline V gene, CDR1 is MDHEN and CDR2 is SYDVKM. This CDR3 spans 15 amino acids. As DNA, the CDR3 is TGTGCCAGCAGTTTCGACGGGAGAACTCCCTTATCCCTCCACTTT. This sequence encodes CASSFDGRTPLSLHF.

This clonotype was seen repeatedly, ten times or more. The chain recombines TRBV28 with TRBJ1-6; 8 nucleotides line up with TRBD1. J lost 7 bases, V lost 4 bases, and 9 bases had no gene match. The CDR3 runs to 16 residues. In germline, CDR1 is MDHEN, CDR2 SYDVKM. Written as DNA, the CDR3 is TGTGCCAGCAGTTCTCCTGGACAGGGCTACAATTCACCCCTCCACTTT. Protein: CASSSPGQGYNSPLHF.

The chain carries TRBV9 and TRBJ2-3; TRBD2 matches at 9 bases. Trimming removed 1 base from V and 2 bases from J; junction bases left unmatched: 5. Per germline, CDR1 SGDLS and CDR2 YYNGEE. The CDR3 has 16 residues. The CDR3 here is CASSVLAGLNTDTQYF. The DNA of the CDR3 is TGTGCCAGCAGCGTACTAGCGGGACTTAACACAGATACGCAGTATTTT.

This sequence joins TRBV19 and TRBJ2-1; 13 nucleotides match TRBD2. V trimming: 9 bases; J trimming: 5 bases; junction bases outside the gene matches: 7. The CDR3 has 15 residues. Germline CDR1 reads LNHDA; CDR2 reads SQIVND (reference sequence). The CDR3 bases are TGTGCCAGCTCGACTAGCGGGAGGCAGGACAATGAGCAGTTCTTC. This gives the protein CASSTSGRQDNEQFF.

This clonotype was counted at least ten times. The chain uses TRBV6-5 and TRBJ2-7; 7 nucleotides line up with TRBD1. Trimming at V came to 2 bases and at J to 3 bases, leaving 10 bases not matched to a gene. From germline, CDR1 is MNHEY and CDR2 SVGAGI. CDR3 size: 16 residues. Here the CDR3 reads CASSYTRTGRNYEQYF. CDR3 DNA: TGTGCCAGCAGTTACACAAGGACAGGACGAAACTACGAGCAGTACTTC.

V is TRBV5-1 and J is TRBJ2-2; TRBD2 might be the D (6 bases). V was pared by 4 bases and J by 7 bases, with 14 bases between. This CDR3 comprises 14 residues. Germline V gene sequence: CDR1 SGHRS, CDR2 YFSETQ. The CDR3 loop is CASSPSHGGGELFF. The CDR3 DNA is TGCGCCAGCAGCCCCTCACACGGGGGCGGGGAGCTGTTTTTT.

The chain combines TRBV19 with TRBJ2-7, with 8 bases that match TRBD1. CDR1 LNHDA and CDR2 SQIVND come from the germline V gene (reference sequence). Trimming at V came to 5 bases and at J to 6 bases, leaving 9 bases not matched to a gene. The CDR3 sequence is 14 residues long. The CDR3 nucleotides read TGTGCCAGTAGTTCAGGACAGGGTATGCGCGAGCAGTACTTC. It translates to CASSSGQGMREQYF.

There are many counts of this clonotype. The CDR3 protein is CASSDYPGKGGEQYF. DNA for the CDR3: TGTGCCAGCAGTGACTACCCCGGGAAAGGTGGGGAGCAGTACTTC. This chain uses TRBV2 with TRBJ2-7; D is perhaps TRBD2 (5 bases). CDR3 length equals 15 residues. V was pared by 3 bases and J by 7 bases, with 19 bases between. In germline, CDR1 is SNHLY, CDR2 FYNNEI. The whole variable domain, filled in from reference TRBV2 and TRBJ2-7, reads EPEVTQTPSHQVTQMGQEVILRCVPISNHLYFYWYRQILGQKVEFLVSFYNNEISEKSEIFDDQFSVERPDGSNFTLKIRSTKLEDSAMYFCASSDYPGKGGEQYFGPGTRLTVT.

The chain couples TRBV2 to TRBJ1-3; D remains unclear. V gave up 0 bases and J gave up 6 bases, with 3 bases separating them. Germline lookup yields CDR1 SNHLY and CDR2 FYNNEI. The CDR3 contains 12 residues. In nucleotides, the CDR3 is TGTGCCAGCAGTGAAGCTCTAAACACCATATATTTT. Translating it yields CASSEALNTIYF.

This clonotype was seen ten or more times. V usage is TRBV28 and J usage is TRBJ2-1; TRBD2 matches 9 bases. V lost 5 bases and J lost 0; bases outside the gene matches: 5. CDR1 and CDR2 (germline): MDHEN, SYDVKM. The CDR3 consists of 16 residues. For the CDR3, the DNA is TGTGCCAGCAGTGTAGCGGGAGATCCCTCCTACAATGAGCAGTTCTTC. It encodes CASSVAGDPSYNEQFF.

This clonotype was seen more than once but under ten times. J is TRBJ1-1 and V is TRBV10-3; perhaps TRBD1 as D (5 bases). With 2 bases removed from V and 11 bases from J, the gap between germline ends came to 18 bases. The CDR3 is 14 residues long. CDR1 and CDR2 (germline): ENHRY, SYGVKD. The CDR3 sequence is CAISEEGFGGWAFF. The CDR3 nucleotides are TGTGCCATCAGTGAGGAGGGATTCGGGGGTTGGGCTTTCTTT.

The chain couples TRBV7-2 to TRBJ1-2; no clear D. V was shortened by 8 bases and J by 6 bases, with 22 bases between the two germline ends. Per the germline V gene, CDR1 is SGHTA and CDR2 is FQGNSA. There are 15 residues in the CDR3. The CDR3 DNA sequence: TGTGCCAGCGGCTCTAACAGAATCACCTATCATGGCTACACCTTC. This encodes CASGSNRITYHGYTF.

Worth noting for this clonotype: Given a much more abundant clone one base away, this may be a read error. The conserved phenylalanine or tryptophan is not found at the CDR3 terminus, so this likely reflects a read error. The CDR3 nucleotides read TGCAGTGCTGCCTTAGCGGGAGTGACCTACGAGCAGTACCTC. Translation gives CSAALAGVTYEQYL. The gene calls are TRBV20-1 and TRBJ2-7; 9 nucleotides agree with TRBD2. This CDR3 spans 14 amino acids. V lost 5 bases to trimming and J lost 2 bases; unmatched junction nucleotides: 7. CDR1 and CDR2 from the germline V gene are DFQATT and SNEGSKA (reference sequence).

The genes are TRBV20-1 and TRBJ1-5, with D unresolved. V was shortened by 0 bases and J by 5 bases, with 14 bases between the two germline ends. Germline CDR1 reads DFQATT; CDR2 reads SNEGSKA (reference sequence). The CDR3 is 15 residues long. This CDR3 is CSARDGRSFHQPQHF. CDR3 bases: TGCAGTGCTAGAGACGGTCGATCGTTCCATCAGCCCCAGCATTTT.

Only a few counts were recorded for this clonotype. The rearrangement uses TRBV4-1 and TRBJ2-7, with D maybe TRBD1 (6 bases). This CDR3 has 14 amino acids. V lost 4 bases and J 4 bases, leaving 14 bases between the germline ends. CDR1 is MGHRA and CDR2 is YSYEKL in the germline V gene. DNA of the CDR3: TGCGCCAGCAGCCCAGGACAGAGGGGGTACGAGCAGTACTTC. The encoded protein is CASSPGQRGYEQYF.

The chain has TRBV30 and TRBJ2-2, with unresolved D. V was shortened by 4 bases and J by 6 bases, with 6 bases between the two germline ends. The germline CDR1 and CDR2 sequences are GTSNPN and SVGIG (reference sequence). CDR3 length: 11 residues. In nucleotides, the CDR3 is TGTGCCTGGATTTGGTCCGGGGAGCTGTTTTTT. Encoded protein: CAWIWSGELFF.

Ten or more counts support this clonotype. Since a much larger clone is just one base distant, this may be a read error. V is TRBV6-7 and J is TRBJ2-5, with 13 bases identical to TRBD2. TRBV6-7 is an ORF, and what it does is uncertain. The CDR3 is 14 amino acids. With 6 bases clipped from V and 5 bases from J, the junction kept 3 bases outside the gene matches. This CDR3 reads CASRRTSGSETQYF. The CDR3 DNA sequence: TGTGCCAGCAGACGGACTAGCGGGAGTGAGACCCAGTACTTC.